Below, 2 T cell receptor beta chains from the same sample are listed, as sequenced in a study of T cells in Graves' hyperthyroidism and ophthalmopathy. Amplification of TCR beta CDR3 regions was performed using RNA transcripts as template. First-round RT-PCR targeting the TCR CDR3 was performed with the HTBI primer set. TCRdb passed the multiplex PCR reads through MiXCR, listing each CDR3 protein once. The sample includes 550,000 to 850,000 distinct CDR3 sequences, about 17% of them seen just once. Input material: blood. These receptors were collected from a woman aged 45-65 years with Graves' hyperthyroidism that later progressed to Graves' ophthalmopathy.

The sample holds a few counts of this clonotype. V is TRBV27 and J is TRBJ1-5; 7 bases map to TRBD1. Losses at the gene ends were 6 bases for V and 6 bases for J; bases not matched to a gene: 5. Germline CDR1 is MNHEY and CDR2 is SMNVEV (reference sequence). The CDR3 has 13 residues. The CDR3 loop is CASSQQGSQPQHF. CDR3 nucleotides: TGTGCCAGCAGCCAACAGGGGTCTCAGCCCCAGCATTTT.

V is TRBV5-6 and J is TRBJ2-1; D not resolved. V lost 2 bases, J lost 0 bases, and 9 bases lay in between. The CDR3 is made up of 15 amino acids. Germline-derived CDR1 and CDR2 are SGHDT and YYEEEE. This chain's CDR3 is CASSFPADSYNEQFF. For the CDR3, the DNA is TGTGCCAGCAGCTTCCCAGCTGACTCCTACAATGAGCAGTTCTTC.